The T cell receptor beta chain described here comes from a study of T cell repertoires in cytomegalovirus infection. On the study more broadly: CMV epitopes, recently identified HLA-C-restricted and well-studied HLA-B-restricted, were used. Indications came from public TCR beta signatures; they pointed to CMV infection and to a matching HLA type.

Whole-study results and caveats: Identification of carriers of CMV plus the relevant HLA was performed using cumulative public TCR beta family frequency. The response measured ex vivo was dominated by TCR beta clonotypes (HLA-C-restricted and CMV-specific).

Using its own MiXCR run on the reads, TCRdb lists one record per CDR3 protein. The table lists about 37,000 distinct CDR3 sequences, about 48% of them singletons, with roughly 90% in the top ten. About this clonotype itself: Its antigen remains unidentified.

This CDR3 is 13 amino acids long. Germline assignment: CDR1 LNHNV and CDR2 YYDKDF (reference sequence). V lost 6 bases and J 7 bases, leaving 13 bases between the germline ends. The source is a human donor in good health (CMV status not recorded). Some clones in this sample may be carry-over from other donors' samples. The starting material was CD8+ T cells from cultured PBMCs, obtained from culture after CMV antigen stimulation. The V call is TRBV15, the J call TRBJ1-5, with D possibly TRBD1 on 5 matching bases. The CDR3: CATRRQGGQPQHF. The CDR3 DNA reads TGTGCCACCAGGCGGCAGGGAGGGCAGCCCCAGCATTTT.